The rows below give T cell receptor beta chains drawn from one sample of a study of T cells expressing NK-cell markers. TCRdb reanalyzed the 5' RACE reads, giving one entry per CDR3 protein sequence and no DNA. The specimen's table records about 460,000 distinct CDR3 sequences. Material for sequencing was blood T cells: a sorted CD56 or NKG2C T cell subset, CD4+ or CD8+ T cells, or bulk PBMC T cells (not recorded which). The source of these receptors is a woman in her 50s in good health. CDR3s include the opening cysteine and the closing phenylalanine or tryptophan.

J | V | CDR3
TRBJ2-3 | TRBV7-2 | CASSFPDGRDTDTQYF
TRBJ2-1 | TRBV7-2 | CASREMGEQFF
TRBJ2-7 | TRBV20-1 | CSARLGFHEQYF
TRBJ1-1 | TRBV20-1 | CSASTGDTEAFF
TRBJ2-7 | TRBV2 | CASSEVLAGGSAEQYF
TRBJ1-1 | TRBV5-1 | CASSFRVGGTEAFF
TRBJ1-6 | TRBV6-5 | CASSNGQAYNSPLHF
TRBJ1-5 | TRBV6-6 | CASSSEQGSGGRQPQHF
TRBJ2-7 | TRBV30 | CAWEARGSVDEQYF
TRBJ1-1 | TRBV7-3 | CASSLTGQTLNTEAFF
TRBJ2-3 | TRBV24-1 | CATSRTSNTDTQYF
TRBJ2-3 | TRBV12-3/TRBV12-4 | CASSRGPGTDTQYF
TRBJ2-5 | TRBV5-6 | CASSLLGEETQYF
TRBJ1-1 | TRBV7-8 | CASGSHRDMNTEAFF
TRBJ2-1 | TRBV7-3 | CASSLLQGLRGSEQFF
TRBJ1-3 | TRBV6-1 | CASSTDRGAGNTIYF
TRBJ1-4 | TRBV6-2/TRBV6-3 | CASSYVTGSLPDEEKLFF
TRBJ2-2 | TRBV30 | CAWSRIAGITNTGELFF
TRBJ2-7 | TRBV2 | CASSLRTGGEEQYF
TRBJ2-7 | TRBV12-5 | CASALTDSYEQYF
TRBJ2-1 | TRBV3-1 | CASSPGVRRSYNEQFF
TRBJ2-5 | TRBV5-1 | CASSRFSGRRQETQYF
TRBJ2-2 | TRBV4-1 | CASSQGPGQGLRGGELFF